This is a list of T cell receptor beta chains from one sample in a study of blood T cells in healthy people across ages. TCRdb reprocessed the 5' RACE reads via MiXCR and lists one record per CDR3 protein. Among about 970,000 distinct CDR3 sequences listed, approximately 50% were seen once. Sequenced input: blood. These receptors were collected from a woman in her sixties in good health. CDR3s include the opening cysteine and the closing phenylalanine or tryptophan. The D gene is left open where the match is weak. Only part of the rows carry a size: once, few, many, or a class if the clone is expanded.

v_gene,d_gene,j_gene,len,abundance,CDR3aa,CDR3nt
TRBV7-2,TRBD1,TRBJ2-7,15,NA,CASSSGTGLYNEQYF,TGTGCCAGCAGTTCCGGGACAGGGCTATACAATGAGCAGTACTTC
TRBV20-1,TRBD2,TRBJ2-1,14,few,CSAAPGGRGYEQFF,TGCAGTGCAGCCCCAGGCGGGAGAGGGTATGAGCAGTTCTTC
TRBV20-1,TRBD1,TRBJ2-7,15,few,CSARDVDRESYEQYF,TGCAGTGCTAGAGATGTGGACAGGGAGTCCTACGAGCAGTACTTC
TRBV4-1,NA,TRBJ2-7,16,NA,CASSQAPIGSYNEQYF,TGCGCCAGCAGCCAGGCCCCAATTGGTTCCTACAATGAGCAGTACTTC
TRBV2,TRBD2,TRBJ2-2,15,NA,CASNLAGRSAGELFF,TGTGCCAGCAACCTAGCGGGAAGGAGCGCCGGGGAGCTGTTTTTT
TRBV7-2,TRBD2,TRBJ2-1,13,NA,CASSVELAAKQFF,TGTGCCAGCAGCGTAGAACTAGCGGCGAAGCAGTTCTTC
TRBV6-6,NA,TRBJ2-5,15,few,CASSYLDSIQETQYF,TGTGCCAGCAGTTACCTAGACAGCATCCAAGAGACCCAGTACTTC
TRBV29-1,NA,TRBJ2-1,18,NA,CSVDTLGRRDRMYNEQFF,TGCAGCGTCGACACCCTGGGGCGCCGGGACCGAATGTACAATGAGCAGTTCTTC
TRBV27,NA,TRBJ2-3,14,few,CASSLLQHTDTQYF,TGTGCCAGCAGTTTATTACAGCACACAGATACGCAGTATTTT
TRBV20-1,TRBD2,TRBJ2-3,16,few,CSARGLGLAGRDTQYF,TGCAGTGCTAGAGGTCTTGGACTAGCGGGGAGAGATACGCAGTATTTT
TRBV29-1,TRBD1,TRBJ2-1,11,few,CTGQSYNEQFF,TGCACGGGACAGAGCTACAATGAGCAGTTCTTC
TRBV13,NA,TRBJ2-5,15,few,CASSLGRWGKETQYF,TGTGCCAGCAGCTTGGGCCGGTGGGGGAAAGAGACCCAGTACTTC
TRBV5-1,NA,TRBJ2-7,13,few,CASSLGLLDEQYF,TGCGCCAGCAGCTTGGGACTGTTGGACGAGCAGTACTTC
TRBV27,NA,TRBJ1-2,12,few,CASSGRGDGYTF,TGTGCCAGCAGTGGCAGGGGAGATGGCTACACCTTC
TRBV29-1,TRBD2,TRBJ2-5,14,many,CSVGPSGSIETQYF,TGCAGCGTCGGACCTAGCGGGAGTATCGAGACCCAGTACTTC
TRBV28,TRBD2,TRBJ2-1,16,NA,CASSLPPLTSGDEQFF,TGTGCCAGCAGTTTACCCCCGCTCACTAGCGGGGATGAGCAGTTCTTC
TRBV28,NA,TRBJ2-7,14,NA,CASSLSADVDEQYF,TGTGCCAGCAGTCTCTCGGCAGACGTAGACGAGCAGTACTTC
TRBV12-3/TRBV12-4,TRBD1,TRBJ2-1,16,NA,CASNIDRDRVNNEQFF,TGTGCCAGCAACATCGACCGGGACAGGGTAAATAATGAGCAGTTCTTC
TRBV6-5,NA,TRBJ2-3,14,NA,CASRVPGQADTQYF,TGTGCCAGCAGGGTCCCGGGACAAGCAGATACGCAGTATTTT
TRBV7-6,NA,TRBJ2-5,13,many,CASSLAADGTQYF,TGTGCCAGCAGCTTGGCGGCCGACGGGACCCAGTACTTC
TRBV30,TRBD2,TRBJ2-7,14,NA,CAWRGLAGVNEQYF,TGTGCCTGGAGGGGACTAGCGGGAGTTAACGAGCAGTACTTC
TRBV7-9,NA,TRBJ2-5,16,NA,CASSGSDEGPPLTQYF,TGTGCCAGCAGCGGGTCGGACGAGGGACCACCGTTGACCCAGTACTTC
TRBV12-3/TRBV12-4,NA,TRBJ2-3,12,many,CASSLGLDTQYF,TGCGCCAGCAGCCTAGGACTTGATACGCAGTATTTT
TRBV7-8,NA,TRBJ2-5,17,NA,CASSLTQTGTGSRTQYF,TGTGCCAGCAGCTTAACTCAAACCGGGACCGGGAGTAGGACCCAGTACTTC
TRBV7-2,NA,TRBJ2-7,13,NA,CASSGGGVGEQYF,TGTGCCAGCAGCGGGGGTGGGGTAGGCGAGCAGTACTTC
TRBV3-1,NA,TRBJ2-1,17,NA,CASSQWLGGKYYNEQFF,TGTGCCAGCAGCCAATGGTTAGGGGGGAAATACTACAATGAGCAGTTCTTC
TRBV27,NA,TRBJ2-7,13,NA,CASSFPGAYEQYF,TGCGCCAGCAGCTTCCCAGGGGCCTACGAGCAGTACTTC
TRBV3-1,NA,TRBJ2-7,15,NA,CASSQGYAEDYEQYF,TGTGCCAGCAGCCAAGGGTACGCGGAGGACTACGAGCAGTACTTC
TRBV28,TRBD2,TRBJ2-1,18,NA,CASSSDRGRTDFYNEQFF,TGTGCCAGCAGTTCCGATCGCGGGAGGACTGATTTCTACAATGAGCAGTTCTTC
TRBV27,TRBD1,TRBJ1-6,13,NA,CASSGDRPSPLHF,TGTGCCAGCAGTGGGGACAGGCCATCACCCCTCCACTTT
TRBV27,NA,TRBJ1-1,14,NA,CASSPLQRNTEAFF,TGTGCCAGCAGTCCCCTACAGAGGAACACTGAAGCTTTCTTT
TRBV4-3,TRBD2,TRBJ2-7,15,NA,CASNQDLAGASEQYF,TGCGCCAGCAACCAAGATCTAGCGGGGGCGAGCGAGCAGTACTTC
TRBV10-3,TRBD2,TRBJ2-7,14,NA,CALWETQGGNEQYF,TGTGCTCTTTGGGAAACTCAGGGAGGGAACGAGCAGTACTTC
TRBV14,TRBD1,TRBJ1-4,16,few,CASSQDIRQGNEKLFF,TGTGCCAGCAGCCAAGACATCCGACAGGGGAATGAAAAACTGTTTTTT
TRBV7-2,TRBD2,TRBJ2-1,15,few,CASSTTSGSWNEQFF,TGTGCCAGCAGCACTACTAGCGGGAGTTGGAATGAGCAGTTCTTC
TRBV20-1,NA,TRBJ1-2,13,few,CSAAPGTINGYTF,TGCAGTGCTGCTCCCGGGACGATTAATGGCTACACCTTC
TRBV20-1,NA,TRBJ2-7,14,NA,CSARATGIVYEQYF,TGCAGTGCTAGAGCTACCGGGATCGTCTACGAGCAGTACTTC
TRBV20-1,NA,TRBJ1-6,15,NA,CSAPFGMGRNSPLHF,TGCAGTGCCCCGTTTGGGATGGGTAGGAATTCACCCCTCCACTTT
TRBV7-2,NA,TRBJ1-1,15,NA,CASSLIGGGSDNAFF,TGTGCCAGCAGCTTAATTGGGGGGGGGAGTGATAACGCTTTCTTT
TRBV5-1,NA,TRBJ2-7,15,NA,CASSLYYKGPYEQYF,TGCGCCAGCAGCTTGTACTATAAGGGGCCCTACGAGCAGTACTTC
TRBV4-3,NA,TRBJ2-1,13,NA,CASSPKRIGEQFF,TGCGCCAGCAGCCCAAAACGAATAGGTGAGCAGTTCTTC
TRBV4-1,TRBD1,TRBJ2-7,15,NA,CASSQTGQGTYEQYF,TGCGCCAGCAGCCAAACCGGACAGGGTACCTACGAGCAGTACTTC
TRBV6-5,NA,TRBJ1-2,13,NA,CASRKTGVYGYTF,TGTGCCAGCAGAAAAACAGGAGTCTATGGCTACACCTTC
TRBV20-1,TRBD1,TRBJ2-7,15,NA,CSASGTGVINYEQYF,TGCAGTGCTAGCGGGACAGGGGTAATCAACTACGAGCAGTACTTC
TRBV27,NA,TRBJ2-7,13,NA,CASFGPPLYEQYF,TGTGCCAGCTTCGGACCCCCACTCTACGAGCAGTACTTC
TRBV29-1,TRBD1,TRBJ2-1,14,few,CSVARTGDYNEQFF,TGCAGCGTTGCAAGGACAGGAGACTACAATGAGCAGTTCTTC
TRBV29-1,TRBD1,TRBJ2-2,13,NA,CSVADRVSGELFF,TGCAGCGTTGCGGACAGGGTGTCCGGGGAGCTGTTTTTT
TRBV6-1,TRBD1,TRBJ1-1,14,NA,CASRIRGLNTEAFF,TGTGCCAGCAGAATCAGGGGGTTGAACACTGAAGCTTTCTTT
TRBV7-2,NA,TRBJ2-7,14,few,CASGFYSGSYEQYF,TGTGCCAGCGGATTTTATAGCGGATCCTACGAGCAGTACTTC
TRBV20-1,NA,TRBJ1-1,12,NA,CSARGRGLKAFF,TGCAGTGCTAGGGGGCGGGGGCTGAAAGCTTTCTTT
TRBV7-8,NA,TRBJ2-7,15,NA,CASTWRRSLDTEQYF,TGTGCCAGCACCTGGAGGCGGAGCCTGGACACTGAGCAGTACTTC
TRBV28,NA,TRBJ2-5,18,NA,CASRVQPGKRNLEETLYF,TGTGCCAGCAGGGTACAACCAGGGAAAAGGAATCTCGAAGAGACCCTGTACTTC
TRBV11-3,TRBD2,TRBJ2-1,16,NA,CASSLVGLAGQDEQFF,TGTGCCAGCAGCTTAGTAGGACTAGCGGGGCAGGATGAGCAGTTCTTC
TRBV20-1,TRBD1,TRBJ2-7,15,NA,CSARDQGASVNEQYF,TGCAGTGCTAGAGATCAGGGGGCTAGCGTTAACGAGCAGTACTTC
TRBV12-3/TRBV12-4,NA,TRBJ2-1,11,NA,CASSLRQPRFF,TGTGCCAGCAGTTTACGACAGCCCCGGTTCTTC
TRBV4-2,NA,TRBJ2-3,17,many,CASSQEERAYYTDTQYF,TGTGCCAGCAGCCAAGAAGAGCGTGCATACTACACAGATACGCAGTATTTT
TRBV6-2/TRBV6-3,TRBD1,TRBJ2-1,12,NA,CASKQGAGEQFF,TGTGCCAGCAAGCAGGGGGCTGGTGAGCAGTTCTTC
TRBV20-1,NA,TRBJ2-7,11,NA,CSALGSYEQYF,TGCAGTGCTTTGGGCTCCTACGAGCAGTACTTC